This T cell receptor (beta chain) was retrieved from a study of blood T cell repertoires in COVID-19. Overall study: PBMCs, B-cell-depleted T cells, or T cells were the source of the cDNA or gDNA that made up the material.

Germline loops: CDR1 KGHSH, CDR2 LQKENI. Trimming shortened V by 2 bases and J by 8 bases, and 12 bases separated the two germline ends. The CDR3 has 14 residues. How the authors handled the data: Estimation of nucleated cell counts was performed using reference gene primer amplification. Profiling relied on immunoSEQ multiplex PCR, and the TCRdb table lists in-frame clones only, not all of them. That table is the source of V, J and clone size, and D and trimming were worked out from the DNA. Counted here are around 140,000 clones, 65% to 85% occurring once; the ten biggest clones make up around 1.8%.

The sample comprised peripheral blood. The V and J genes are TRBV18 and TRBJ1-4, with D uncertain. This clonotype was sampled from a woman aged 60-75 years with acute or convalescent COVID-19. CDR3 sequence (DNA): TGTGCCAGCTCACCAAGAGGTGTAGCGGAAAAACTGTTTTTT. Amino acids: CASSPRGVAEKLFF.